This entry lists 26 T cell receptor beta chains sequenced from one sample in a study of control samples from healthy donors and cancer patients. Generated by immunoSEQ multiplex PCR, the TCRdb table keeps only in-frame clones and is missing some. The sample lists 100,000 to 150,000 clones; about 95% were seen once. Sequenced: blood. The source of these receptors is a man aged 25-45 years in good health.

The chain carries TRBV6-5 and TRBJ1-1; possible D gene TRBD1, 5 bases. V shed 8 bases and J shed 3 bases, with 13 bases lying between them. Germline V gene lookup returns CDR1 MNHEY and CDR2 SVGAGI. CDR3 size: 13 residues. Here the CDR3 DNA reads TGTGCCAGCCCCGAGTGGGGCCACACTGAAGCTTTCTTT. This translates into CASPEWGHTEAFF.

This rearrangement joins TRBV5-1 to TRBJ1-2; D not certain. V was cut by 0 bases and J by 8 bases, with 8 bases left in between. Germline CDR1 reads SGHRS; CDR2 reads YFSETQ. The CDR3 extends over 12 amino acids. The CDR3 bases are TGCGCCAGCAGCTTGGAGTCAGTCGGCTACACCTTC. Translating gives CASSLESVGYTF.

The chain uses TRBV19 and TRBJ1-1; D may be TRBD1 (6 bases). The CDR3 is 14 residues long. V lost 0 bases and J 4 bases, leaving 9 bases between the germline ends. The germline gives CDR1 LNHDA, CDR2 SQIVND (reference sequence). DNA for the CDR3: TGTGCCAGTAGTATAGACAGGGGAGGCACTGAAGCTTTCTTT. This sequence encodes CASSIDRGGTEAFF.

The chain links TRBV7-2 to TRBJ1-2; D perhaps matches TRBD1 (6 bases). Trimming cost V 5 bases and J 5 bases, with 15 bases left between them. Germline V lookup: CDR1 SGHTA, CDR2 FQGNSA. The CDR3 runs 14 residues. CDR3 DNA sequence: TGTGCCAGCAGCGTACAGGGACCAGTGTATGGCTACACCTTC. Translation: CASSVQGPVYGYTF. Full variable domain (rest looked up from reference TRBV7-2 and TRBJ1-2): GAGVSQSPSNKVTEKGKDVELRCDPISGHTALYWYRQSLGQGLEFLIYFQGNSAPDKSGLPSDRFSAERTGGSVSTLTIQRTQQEDSAVYLCASSVQGPVYGYTFGSGTRLTVV.

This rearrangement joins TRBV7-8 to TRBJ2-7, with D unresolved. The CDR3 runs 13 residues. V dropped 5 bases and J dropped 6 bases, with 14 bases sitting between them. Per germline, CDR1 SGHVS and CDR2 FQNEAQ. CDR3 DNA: TGTGCCAGCAGCCCTTTCTCGCCTGCCGAGCAGTACTTC. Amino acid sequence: CASSPFSPAEQYF.

CDR3 coding DNA: TGTGCCTGGAGTGTTAGGGACACCTTTGCCAAAAACATTCAGTACTTC. Residues: CAWSVRDTFAKNIQYF. V and J are TRBV30 and TRBJ2-4; possible D gene TRBD1, 6 bases. The V end was cut by 0 bases, the J end by 1 base, with 13 bases between. The CDR3 totals 16 residues. Germline V gene data show CDR1 as GTSNPN and CDR2 as SVGIG (reference sequence).

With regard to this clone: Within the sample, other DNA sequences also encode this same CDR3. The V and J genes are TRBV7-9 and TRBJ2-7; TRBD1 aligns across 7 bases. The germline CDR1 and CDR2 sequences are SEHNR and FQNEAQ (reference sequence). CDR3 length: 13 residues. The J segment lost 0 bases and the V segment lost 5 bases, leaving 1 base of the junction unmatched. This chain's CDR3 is CASSRDSSYEQYF. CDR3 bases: TGTGCCAGCAGCCGGGACAGCTCCTACGAGCAGTACTTC.

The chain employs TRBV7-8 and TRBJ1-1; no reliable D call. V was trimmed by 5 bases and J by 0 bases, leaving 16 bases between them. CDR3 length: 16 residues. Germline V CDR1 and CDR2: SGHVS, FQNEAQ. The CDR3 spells CASSPLEPGVNTEAFF. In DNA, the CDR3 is TGTGCCAGCAGCCCATTGGAGCCGGGCGTGAACACTGAAGCTTTCTTT.

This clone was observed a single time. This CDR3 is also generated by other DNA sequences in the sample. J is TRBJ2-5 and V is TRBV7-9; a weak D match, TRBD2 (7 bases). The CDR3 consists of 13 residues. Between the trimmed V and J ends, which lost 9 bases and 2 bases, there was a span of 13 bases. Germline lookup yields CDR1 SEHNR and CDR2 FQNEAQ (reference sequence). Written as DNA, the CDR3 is TGTGCCAGTGAGGCGGGGGCACAAGAGACCCAGTACTTC. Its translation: CASEAGAQETQYF.

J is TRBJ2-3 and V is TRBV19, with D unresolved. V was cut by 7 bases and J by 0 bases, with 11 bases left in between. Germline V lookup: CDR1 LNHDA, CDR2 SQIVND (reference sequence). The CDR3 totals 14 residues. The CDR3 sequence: CASKDDLSTDTQYF. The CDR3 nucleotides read TGTGCCAGTAAGGATGACCTTAGCACAGATACGCAGTATTTT.

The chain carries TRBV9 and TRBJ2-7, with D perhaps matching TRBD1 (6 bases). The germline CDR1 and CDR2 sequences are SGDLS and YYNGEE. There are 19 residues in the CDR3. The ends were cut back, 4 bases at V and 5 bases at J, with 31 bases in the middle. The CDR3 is CASSSPATGPNPGANEQYF. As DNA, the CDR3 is TGTGCCAGCAGCTCCCCAGCTACAGGGCCCAACCCCGGGGCGAACGAGCAGTACTTC.

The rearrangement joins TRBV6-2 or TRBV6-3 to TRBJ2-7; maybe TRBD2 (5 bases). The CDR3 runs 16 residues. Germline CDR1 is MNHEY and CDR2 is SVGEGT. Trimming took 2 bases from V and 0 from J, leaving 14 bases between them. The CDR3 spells CASSYPPSEVSYEQYF. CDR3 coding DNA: TGTGCCAGCAGTTACCCCCCCTCGGAGGTCTCCTACGAGCAGTACTTC.

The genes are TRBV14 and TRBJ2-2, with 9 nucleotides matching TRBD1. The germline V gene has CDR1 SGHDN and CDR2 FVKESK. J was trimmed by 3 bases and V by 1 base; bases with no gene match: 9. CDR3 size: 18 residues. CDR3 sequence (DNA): TGTGCCAGCAGCCAAGCTACCGGGACAGGGATTGACACCGGGGAGCTGTTTTTT. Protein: CASSQATGTGIDTGELFF.

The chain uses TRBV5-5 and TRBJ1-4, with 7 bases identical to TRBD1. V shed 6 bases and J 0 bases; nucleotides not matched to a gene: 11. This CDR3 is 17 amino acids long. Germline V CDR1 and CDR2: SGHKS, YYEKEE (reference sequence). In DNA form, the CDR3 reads TGTGCCAGCACCGAGACGTGGACAGGATCAACTAATGAAAAACTGTTTTTT. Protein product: CASTETWTGSTNEKLFF. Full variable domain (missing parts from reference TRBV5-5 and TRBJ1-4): DAGVTQSPTHLIKTRGQQVTLRCSPISGHKSVSWYQQVLGQGPQFIFQYYEKEERGRGNFPDRFSARQFPNYSSELNVNALLLGDSALYLCASTETWTGSTNEKLFFGSGTQLSVL.

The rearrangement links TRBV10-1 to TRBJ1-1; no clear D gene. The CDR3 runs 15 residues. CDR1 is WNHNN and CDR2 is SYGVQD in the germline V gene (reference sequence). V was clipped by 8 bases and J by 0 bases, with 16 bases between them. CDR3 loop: CASGRAARMNTEAFF. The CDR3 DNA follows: TGCGCCAGCGGGAGGGCGGCTCGGATGAACACTGAAGCTTTCTTT.

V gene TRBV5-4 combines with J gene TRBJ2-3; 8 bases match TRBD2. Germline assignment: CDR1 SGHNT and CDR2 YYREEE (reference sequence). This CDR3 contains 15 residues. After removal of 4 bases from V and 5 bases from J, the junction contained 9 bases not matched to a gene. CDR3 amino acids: CASSPVAGGGDTQYF. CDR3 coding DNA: TGTGCCAGCAGCCCTGTCGCGGGGGGCGGAGATACGCAGTATTTT.

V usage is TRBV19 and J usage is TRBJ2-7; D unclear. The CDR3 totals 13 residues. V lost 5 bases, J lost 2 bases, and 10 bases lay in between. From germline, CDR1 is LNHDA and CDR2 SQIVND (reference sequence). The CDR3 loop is CASSVGPTYEQYF. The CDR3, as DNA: TGTGCCAGTAGTGTTGGGCCAACCTACGAGCAGTACTTC.

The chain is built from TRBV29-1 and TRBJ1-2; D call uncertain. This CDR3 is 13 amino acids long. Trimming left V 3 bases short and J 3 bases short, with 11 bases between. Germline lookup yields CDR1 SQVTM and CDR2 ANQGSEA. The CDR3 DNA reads TGCAGCGTTGAGCAAGGGTTCGACTATGGCTACACCTTC. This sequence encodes CSVEQGFDYGYTF.

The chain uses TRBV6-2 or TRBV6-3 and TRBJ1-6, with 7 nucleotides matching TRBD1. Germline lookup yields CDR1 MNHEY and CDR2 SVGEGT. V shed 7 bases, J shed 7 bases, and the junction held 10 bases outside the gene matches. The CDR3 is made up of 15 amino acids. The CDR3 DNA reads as TGTGCCAGCACCCCAGGGGGGCCCCGGAATTCACCCCTCCACTTT. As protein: CASTPGGPRNSPLHF.

In nucleotides, the CDR3 is TGTGCCAGCAGTGAGAGGTTGGGGGACCTCACAGATACGCAGTATTTT. Protein: CASSERLGDLTDTQYF. The V and J genes are TRBV2 and TRBJ2-3, with D perhaps being TRBD1 or TRBD2 (5 bases each). In germline, CDR1 is SNHLY, CDR2 FYNNEI. The CDR3 is 16 amino acids. V was shortened by 3 bases and J by 2 bases, with 15 bases between the two germline ends.

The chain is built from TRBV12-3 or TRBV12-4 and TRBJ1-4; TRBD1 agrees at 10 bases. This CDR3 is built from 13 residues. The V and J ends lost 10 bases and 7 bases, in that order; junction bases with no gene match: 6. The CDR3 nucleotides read TGTGCCAACGGGGACAGGGGAAGTGAAAAACTGTTTTTT. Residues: CANGDRGSEKLFF.

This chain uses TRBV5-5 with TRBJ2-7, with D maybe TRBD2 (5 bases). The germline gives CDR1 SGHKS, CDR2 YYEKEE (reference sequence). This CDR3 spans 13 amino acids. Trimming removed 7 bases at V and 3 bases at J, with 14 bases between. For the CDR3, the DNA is TGTGCCAGCCGCTATCCGGGGAACTACGAGCAGTACTTC. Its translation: CASRYPGNYEQYF. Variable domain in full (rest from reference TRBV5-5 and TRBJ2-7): DAGVTQSPTHLIKTRGQQVTLRCSPISGHKSVSWYQQVLGQGPQFIFQYYEKEERGRGNFPDRFSARQFPNYSSELNVNALLLGDSALYLCASRYPGNYEQYFGPGTRLTVT.

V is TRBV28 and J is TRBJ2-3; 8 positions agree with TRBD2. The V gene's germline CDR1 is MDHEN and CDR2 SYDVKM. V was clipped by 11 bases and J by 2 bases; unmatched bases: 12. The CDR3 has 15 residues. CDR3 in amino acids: CAGAMAGGLTDTQYF. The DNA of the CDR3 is TGTGCCGGGGCTATGGCGGGGGGACTCACAGATACGCAGTATTTT.

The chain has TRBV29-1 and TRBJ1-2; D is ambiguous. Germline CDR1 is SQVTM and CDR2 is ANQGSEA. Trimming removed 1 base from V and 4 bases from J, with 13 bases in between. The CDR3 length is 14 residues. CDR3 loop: CSVEARPDVYGYTF. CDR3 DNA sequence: TGCAGCGTTGAAGCCCGACCGGACGTCTATGGCTACACCTTC.

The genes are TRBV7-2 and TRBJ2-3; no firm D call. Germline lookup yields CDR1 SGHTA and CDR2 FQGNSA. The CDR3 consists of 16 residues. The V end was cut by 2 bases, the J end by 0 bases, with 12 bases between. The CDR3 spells CASSLRFSASTDTQYF. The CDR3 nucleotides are TGTGCCAGCAGCTTAAGGTTCTCGGCTAGCACAGATACGCAGTATTTT.

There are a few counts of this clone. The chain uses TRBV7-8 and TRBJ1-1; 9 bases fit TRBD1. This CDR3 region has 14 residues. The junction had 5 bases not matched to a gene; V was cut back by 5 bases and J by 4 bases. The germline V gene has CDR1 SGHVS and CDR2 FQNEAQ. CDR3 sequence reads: CASSEGQGSTEAFF. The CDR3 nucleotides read TGTGCCAGCAGCGAGGGACAGGGTAGCACTGAAGCTTTCTTT.